This T cell receptor beta chain was retrieved from a study of cytomegalovirus exposure and HLA in healthy donors. About the research overall: Most genotyped donors, approximately 77% of around 370, had Caucasian-associated genetic ancestry. General study results and limits: Reportedly, cytomegalovirus status was diagnosed with high sensitivity and specificity. When analyzed later, a missense DCLRE1C variant was found to be linked to TCR beta V- and J-gene trimming.

PCR used 60 Vbeta primers and 13 Jbeta primers. Generated by immunoSEQ multiplex PCR, the TCRdb table keeps only in-frame clones and is missing some. The top ten hold 6% of the sample, which has around 130,000 clones, roughly 8.6% seen once. A word on this clone: What it binds is unknown.

Sequencing was performed on PBMCs. The sequence was collected from a middle-aged woman in good health and CMV-seropositive.

CDR3 nucleotide sequence: TGTGCCATCAGAGGTTCTACAGGGAAAACTGAAGCTTTCTTT. Amino acids: CAIRGSTGKTEAFF. V and J are TRBV10-3 and TRBJ1-1, with a weak D call TRBD1 (6 bases). The CDR3 is 14 residues long. Trimming shortened V by 6 bases and J by 5 bases, and 16 bases separated the two germline ends. Germline CDR1 ENHRY, CDR2 SYGVKD.